The entry below gives a single T cell receptor beta chain sequence along with its context. The antigen this receptor binds is unknown. This sample stems from a study of T cells expressing NK-cell markers (TCRdb year 2020). At the level of the whole study: Seven to nine donors provided sorted CD3+CD56+NKG2C+, CD3+CD56+NKG2C- and CD3+CD56-NKG2C+ T-cell subsets, whose TCR beta-chain repertoires were profiled. Of the eight sequenced donors, seven were found to be HCMV-seropositive and one was found to be HCMV-seronegative. The eight sequenced donors were randomly selected healthy volunteers, three men and five women. Sequencing of the libraries produced 2 x 150 bp reads on Illumina HiSeq 2000/2500, MiSeq or NextSeq.

TCRdb shows the sequencer as Illumina HiSeq 2000. TCR beta cDNA libraries were made by 5'RACE template switching that added a universal primer site and unique molecular identifiers. Synthesis of cDNA was primed from the TCR beta constant segment and was followed by two consecutive PCR amplification steps. The study's own analysis went as follows. MIGEC was used to demultiplex reads and group reads by UMI, and MiTCR was used to assemble and quantify clonotypes. To exclude erroneous sequences, only TCR cDNA sequences supported by at least two reads were retained. The tcR package was used for downstream repertoire analysis, and clonotypes were matched across fractions by CDR3 nucleotide sequence plus V segment. VDJmatch was used to annotate antigen specificity against VDJdb, with one amino acid substitution in CDR3 permitted. Reads reprocessed by TCRdb are summarized as one entry per CDR3 protein sequence, and DNA is absent. TCRdb assigned the V and J calls; the authors' analysis was not used. The sample table records 500,000 to 700,000 distinct CDR3 sequences. The top ten hold around 4% of the sample.

The germline V gene provides CDR1 KGHSH and CDR2 LQKENI. The CDR3 contains 16 residues, cysteine and phenylalanine counted. The nucleotide record is missing. Study-level results and caveats: Whether the expanded NKG2C-expressing T cell clones were specific for HCMV antigens was left unclear. Those dominant clonotypes were again the most abundant among CD3+CD56-NKG2C+ cells in a handful of donors, at roughly 28.3-65%. For roughly 6 donors, the dominant CD3+CD56+NKG2C+ clonotypes were among the top 10 CD8+ clonotypes and accounted for roughly 1.0-8% of CD8+ T cells.

To determine HCMV serostatus, a commercial ELISA kit was used to detect HCMV-specific IgG in serum. Peripheral blood mononuclear cells were isolated from blood by Ficoll density gradient centrifugation. The sample consisted of blood T cells: a sorted CD56 or NKG2C T cell subset, CD4+ or CD8+ T cells, or bulk PBMC T cells (not recorded which). Recombination linked TRBV18 to TRBJ2-7; checking the TCRdb D call of TRBD2 is not possible without DNA. This receptor was obtained from a man aged 18 to 29 in good health. Donor details come from another sample of the same person, matched by shared clones. The CDR3 sequence is CASSPVQRVLLCEQYF.